This T cell receptor beta chain was captured in a study of cytomegalovirus exposure and HLA in healthy donors. At the level of the study: There were around 100 million unique TCR beta sequences, drawn from about 179 million T cells, in an earlier analysis.

Primers included in the PCR were 60 Vbeta and 13 Jbeta primers. This table comes from immunoSEQ multiplex PCR, and its TCRdb copy is limited to in-frame clones, with some not included. In the table there are 160,000 or so clones, 65% to 80% of which are singletons. Study observations and caveats: In an earlier analysis, most TCR beta V segments were productive about 87% or about 30% of the time. Researchers reported in a later analysis that common viral pathogens appeared linked to several top clusters.

Trimming left V 3 bases short and J 0 bases short, with 17 bases between. There are 17 residues in the CDR3. In germline, CDR1 is LNHDA, CDR2 SQIVND (reference sequence). With respect to this clone: Its antigen is unknown.

The receptor's source is a man in his forties in good health and CMV-seronegative. Sequenced sample: PBMCs. This rearrangement joins TRBV19 to TRBJ1-1, with D possibly matching TRBD1 (6 bases). CDR3 coding DNA: TGTGCCAGTAGTATTGTAGGCGGGGGCGCGTTGAACACTGAAGCTTTCTTT. This sequence encodes CASSIVGGGALNTEAFF.